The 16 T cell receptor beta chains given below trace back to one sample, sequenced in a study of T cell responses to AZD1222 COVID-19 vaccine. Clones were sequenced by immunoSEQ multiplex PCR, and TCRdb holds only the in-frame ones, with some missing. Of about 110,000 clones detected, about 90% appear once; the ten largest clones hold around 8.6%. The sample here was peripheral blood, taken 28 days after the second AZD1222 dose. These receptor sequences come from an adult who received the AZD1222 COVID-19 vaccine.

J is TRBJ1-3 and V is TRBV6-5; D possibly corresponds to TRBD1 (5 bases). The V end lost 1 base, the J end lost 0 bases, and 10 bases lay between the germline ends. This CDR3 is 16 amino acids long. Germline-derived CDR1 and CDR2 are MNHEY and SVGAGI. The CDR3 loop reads CASSYFGGDSGNTIYF. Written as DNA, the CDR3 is TGTGCCAGCAGTTACTTCGGAGGGGACTCTGGAAACACCATATATTTT.

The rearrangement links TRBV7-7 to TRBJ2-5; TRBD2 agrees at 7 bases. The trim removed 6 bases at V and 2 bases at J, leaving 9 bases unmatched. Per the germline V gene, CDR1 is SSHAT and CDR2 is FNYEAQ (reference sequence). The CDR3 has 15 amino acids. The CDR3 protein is CASSLTGGRQETQYF. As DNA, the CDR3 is TGTGCCAGCAGTCTAACCGGGGGGAGGCAAGAGACCCAGTACTTC.

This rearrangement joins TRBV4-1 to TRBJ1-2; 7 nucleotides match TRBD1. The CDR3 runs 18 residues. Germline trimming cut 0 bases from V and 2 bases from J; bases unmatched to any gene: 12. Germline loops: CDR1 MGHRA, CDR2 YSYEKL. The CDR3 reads CASSQERRTGANNYGYTF. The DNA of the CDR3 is TGCGCCAGCAGCCAAGAGAGGAGAACAGGGGCTAACAACTATGGCTACACCTTC.

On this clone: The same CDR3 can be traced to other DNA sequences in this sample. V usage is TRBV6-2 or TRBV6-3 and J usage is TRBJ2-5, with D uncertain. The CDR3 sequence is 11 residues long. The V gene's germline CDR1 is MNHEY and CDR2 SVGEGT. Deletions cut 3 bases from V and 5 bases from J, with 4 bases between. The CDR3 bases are TGTGCCAGCAGTTATAGGGAGACCCAGTACTTC. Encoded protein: CASSYRETQYF.

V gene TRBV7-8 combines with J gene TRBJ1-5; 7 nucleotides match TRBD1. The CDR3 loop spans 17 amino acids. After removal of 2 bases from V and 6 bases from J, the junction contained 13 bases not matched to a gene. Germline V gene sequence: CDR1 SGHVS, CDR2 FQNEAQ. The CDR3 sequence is CASSLTGAGGRSQPQHF. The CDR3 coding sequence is TGTGCCAGCAGCTTAACGGGGGCAGGGGGACGAAGTCAGCCCCAGCATTTT.

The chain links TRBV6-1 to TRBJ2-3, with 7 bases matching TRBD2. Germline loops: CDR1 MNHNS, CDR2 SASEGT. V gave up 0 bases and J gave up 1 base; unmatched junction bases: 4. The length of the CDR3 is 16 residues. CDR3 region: CASSEAKGGGTDTQYF. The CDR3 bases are TGTGCCAGCAGTGAAGCGAAGGGAGGGGGCACAGATACGCAGTATTTT.

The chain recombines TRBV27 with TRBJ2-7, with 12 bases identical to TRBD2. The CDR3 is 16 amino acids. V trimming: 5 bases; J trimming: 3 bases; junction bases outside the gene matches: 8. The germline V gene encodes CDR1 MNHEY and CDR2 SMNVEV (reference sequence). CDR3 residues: CASSLLLAGGNYEQYF. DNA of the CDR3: TGTGCCAGCAGTCTTCTTCTAGCGGGAGGGAACTACGAGCAGTACTTC.

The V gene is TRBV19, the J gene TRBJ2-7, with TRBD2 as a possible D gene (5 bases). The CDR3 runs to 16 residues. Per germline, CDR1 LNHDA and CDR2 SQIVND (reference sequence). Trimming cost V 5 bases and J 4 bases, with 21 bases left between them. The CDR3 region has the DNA TGTGCCAGTAGTCCTCCGAGCGGCGCTGCGAGTTACGAGCAGTACTTC. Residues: CASSPPSGAASYEQYF.

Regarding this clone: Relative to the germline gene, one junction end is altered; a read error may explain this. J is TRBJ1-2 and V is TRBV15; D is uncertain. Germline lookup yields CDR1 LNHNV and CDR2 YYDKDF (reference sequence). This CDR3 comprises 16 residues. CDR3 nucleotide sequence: TGTGCCACCAGCAGAGACGATCGAAAACCTAACTATGGTTACACCTTC. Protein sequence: CATSRDDRKPNYGYTF.

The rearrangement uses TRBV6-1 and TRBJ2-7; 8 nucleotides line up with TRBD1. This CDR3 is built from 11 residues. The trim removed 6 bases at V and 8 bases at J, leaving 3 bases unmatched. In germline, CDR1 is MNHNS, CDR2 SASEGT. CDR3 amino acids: CASSSGGKQYF. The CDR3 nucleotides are TGTGCCAGCAGCTCAGGGGGCAAGCAGTACTTC.

DNA for the CDR3: TGTGCCAGCAGCTTGGGACACCCCGGGGTCCAAGAGACCCAGTACTTC. This gives the protein CASSLGHPGVQETQYF. V is TRBV5-4 and J is TRBJ2-5; possibly TRBD2 for D (5 bases). The germline V and J ends were trimmed by 0 bases and 1 base, with 13 bases remaining between them. CDR3 length: 16 residues. CDR1 is SGHNT, CDR2 YYREEE, per germline (reference sequence).

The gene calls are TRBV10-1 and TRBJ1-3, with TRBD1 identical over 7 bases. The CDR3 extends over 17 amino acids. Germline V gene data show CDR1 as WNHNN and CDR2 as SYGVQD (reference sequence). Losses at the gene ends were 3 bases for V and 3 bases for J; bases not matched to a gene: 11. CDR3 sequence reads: CASSENRGAGVGNTIYF. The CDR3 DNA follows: TGCGCCAGCAGTGAAAACAGGGGCGCCGGAGTTGGAAACACCATATATTTT.

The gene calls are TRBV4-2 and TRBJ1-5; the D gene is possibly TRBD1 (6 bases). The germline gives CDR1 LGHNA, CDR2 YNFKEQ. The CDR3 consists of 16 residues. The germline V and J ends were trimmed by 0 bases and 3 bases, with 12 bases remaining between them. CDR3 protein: CASSQDRGPNNQPQHF. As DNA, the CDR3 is TGTGCCAGCAGCCAAGATCGGGGGCCGAACAATCAGCCCCAGCATTTT.

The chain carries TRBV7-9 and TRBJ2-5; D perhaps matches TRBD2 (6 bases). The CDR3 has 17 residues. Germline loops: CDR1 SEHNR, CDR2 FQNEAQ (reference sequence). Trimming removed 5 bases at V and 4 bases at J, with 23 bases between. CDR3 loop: CASSTPTLRGDGETQYF. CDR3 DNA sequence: TGTGCCAGCAGCACACCAACCCTTCGCGGGGATGGAGAGACCCAGTACTTC. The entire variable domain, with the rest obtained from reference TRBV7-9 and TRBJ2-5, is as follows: DTGVSQNPRHKITKRGQNVTFRCDPISEHNRLYWYRQTLGQGPEFLTYFQNEAQLEKSRLLSDRFSAERPKGSFSTLEIQRTEQGDSAMYLCASSTPTLRGDGETQYFGPGTRLLVL.

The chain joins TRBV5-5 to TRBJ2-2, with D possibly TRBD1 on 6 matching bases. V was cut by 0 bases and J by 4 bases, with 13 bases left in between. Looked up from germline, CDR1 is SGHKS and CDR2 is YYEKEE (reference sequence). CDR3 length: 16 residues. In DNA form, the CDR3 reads TGTGCCAGCAGCTTGGCCCTCTTAGGGGGCACCGGGGAGCTGTTTTTT. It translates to CASSLALLGGTGELFF. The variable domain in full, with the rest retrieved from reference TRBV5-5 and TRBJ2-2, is DAGVTQSPTHLIKTRGQQVTLRCSPISGHKSVSWYQQVLGQGPQFIFQYYEKEERGRGNFPDRFSARQFPNYSSELNVNALLLGDSALYLCASSLALLGGTGELFFGEGSRLTVL.

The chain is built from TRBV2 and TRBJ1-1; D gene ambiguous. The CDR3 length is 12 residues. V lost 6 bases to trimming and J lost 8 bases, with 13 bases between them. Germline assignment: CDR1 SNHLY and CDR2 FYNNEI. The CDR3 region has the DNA TGTGCCAGCAGGAGAGGAGGCCTCGAAGCTTTCTTT. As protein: CASRRGGLEAFF.